One and the same sample provided the 15 T cell receptor beta chains below, sequenced in a study of blood T cells in healthy people across ages (dated by TCRdb to between 2014 and 2017). The protocol used for the library was 5' RACE. The sequencer was an Illumina HiSeq 2500. The second PCR ran for roughly 6 to 11 cycles and used a J-beta primer mix along with a sample-barcoded 5' primer. TCRdb passed the public sequencing reads through fastp at Q25 and MiXCR, retaining productive beta sequences. Every distinct CDR3 protein forms one entry, paired with its most common genes and DNA. This sample lists about 1.8 million distinct CDR3 sequences; less than 50% were detected once. Clones ranked in the top ten supply more than 2% of the sample. The sequenced material came from blood. These receptors were taken from a woman aged 40 to 50 in good health.

The V and J genes are TRBV11-1 and TRBJ2-5, with 9 bases fitting TRBD1. The CDR3 consists of 15 residues. CDR1 SGHAT and CDR2 FQDESV come from the germline V gene (reference sequence). The J segment lost 5 bases and the V segment lost 5 bases, leaving 9 bases of the junction unmatched. CDR3 loop: CASSDPDRGRETQYF. The CDR3 DNA sequence: TGTGCCAGCAGCGATCCGGACAGGGGTCGGGAGACCCAGTACTTC. The full variable domain, in which reference TRBV11-1 and TRBJ2-5 provide the parts outside the CDR3, is EAEVAQSPRYKITEKSQAVAFWCDPISGHATLYWYRQILGQGPELLVQFQDESVVDDSQLPKDRFSAERLKGVDSTLKIQPAELGDSAMYLCASSDPDRGRETQYFGPGTRLLVL.

J is TRBJ2-3 and V is TRBV7-2, with D tentatively TRBD2 (6 bases). Trimming shortened V by 8 bases and J by 0 bases, and 18 bases separated the two germline ends. In germline, CDR1 is SGHTA, CDR2 FQGNSA. CDR3 length: 16 amino acids. CDR3 nucleotide sequence: TGTGCCAGCTCGTCAGGGAGGCTGTCTAGCACAGATACGCAGTATTTT. Encoded protein: CASSSGRLSSTDTQYF.

The chain recombines TRBV5-1 with TRBJ1-1; 8 positions match TRBD1. The V gene's germline CDR1 is SGHRS and CDR2 YFSETQ. V shed 0 bases and J 0 bases; nucleotides not matched to a gene: 4. This CDR3 region has 16 residues. CDR3 amino acids: CASSLAPTGVNTEAFF. CDR3 bases: TGCGCCAGCAGCTTGGCCCCGACAGGGGTGAACACTGAAGCTTTCTTT.

This clonotype showed up just a few times. This chain links TRBV9 with TRBJ2-7, with 9 nucleotides matching TRBD2. Losses at the gene ends were 3 bases for V and 3 bases for J; bases not matched to a gene: 7. There are 15 residues in the CDR3. Per the germline V gene, CDR1 is SGDLS and CDR2 is YYNGEE. The CDR3, as DNA: TGTGCCAGCAGCGCCTCGGGAGCGGGGGGCTACGAGCAGTACTTC. Translating it yields CASSASGAGGYEQYF.

This CDR3 reads CASSEAAGMAYEQYF. CDR3 sequence (DNA): TGTGCCAGCAGCGAGGCGGCAGGGATGGCCTACGAGCAGTACTTC. The V call is TRBV2, the J call TRBJ2-7; maybe TRBD1 (5 bases). V lost 6 bases to trimming and J lost 2 bases, with 17 bases between them. This CDR3 is built from 15 residues. Per germline, CDR1 SNHLY and CDR2 FYNNEI.

This chain links TRBV6-1 with TRBJ2-1, with D perhaps TRBD1 or TRBD2 (6 bases each). V was cut by 7 bases and J by 12 bases, with 22 bases left in between. CDR3 length equals 14 residues. Germline V gene sequence: CDR1 MNHNS, CDR2 SASEGT. CDR3 nucleotide sequence: TGTGCCAGCACAGACAGGATCCACTTCGGGGGGCAGTTCTTC. Translated: CASTDRIHFGGQFF.

This clonotype has more than one count but fewer than ten. The chain couples TRBV4-2 to TRBJ1-2, with 7 bases identical to TRBD1. V shed 4 bases, J shed 0 bases, and the junction held 5 bases outside the gene matches. CDR3 length: 15 residues. CDR1 is LGHNA and CDR2 is YNFKEQ in the germline V gene. The CDR3 nucleotides read TGTGCCAGCAGCCCTCGGGACAGATCTAACTATGGCTACACCTTC. Amino acid sequence: CASSPRDRSNYGYTF.

The rearrangement links TRBV3-1 to TRBJ2-7; no clear D gene. There are 14 residues in the CDR3. Germline CDR1 LGHDT, CDR2 YNNKEL (reference sequence). The V gene lost 0 bases and the J gene lost 0 bases, with 6 bases spanning the gap. CDR3 bases: TGTGCCAGCAGCCAAGATCCCGGCTCCTACGAGCAGTACTTC. It yields the protein CASSQDPGSYEQYF.

This clonotype was detected a few times. The CDR3 sequence is CASSEFGQGDTQYF. CDR3 nucleotides: TGTGCCAGCAGTGAATTCGGACAGGGAGATACGCAGTATTTT. The chain employs TRBV25-1 and TRBJ2-3, with TRBD1 identical over 8 bases. Germline loops: CDR1 MGHDK, CDR2 SYGVNS. The length of the CDR3 is 14 residues. After removal of 1 base from V and 5 bases from J, the junction contained 2 bases not matched to a gene.

The chain is built from TRBV20-1 and TRBJ2-1, with 9 bases identical to TRBD2. The closer fit of TRBJ2-7 to the DNA end suggests the J call may be wrong. The CDR3 is made up of 16 amino acids. The germline CDR1 and CDR2 sequences are DFQATT and SNEGSKA (reference sequence). This CDR3 is CSGAQAGGLSYNEQYF. CDR3 DNA sequence: TGCAGTGGGGCCCAAGCGGGGGGCCTATCCTACAATGAGCAGTACTTC.

As DNA, the CDR3 is TGTGCCAGCAGCTTGCGGAAGACTAGCGGGGGGACCTTGAGCACAGATACGCAGTATTTT. Translated, it gives CASSLRKTSGGTLSTDTQYF. V usage is TRBV5-4 and J usage is TRBJ2-3; 13 bases match TRBD2. With V trimmed by 1 base and J by 0 bases, 11 bases remained unmatched. The CDR3 spans 20 residues. Germline CDR1 is SGHNT and CDR2 is YYREEE (reference sequence).

Of note for this clonotype: A read error may produce the germline difference seen at one junction end. The rearrangement joins TRBV6-2 or TRBV6-3 to TRBJ2-1; perhaps TRBD2 as D (7 bases). There are 17 residues in the CDR3. Germline V gene lookup returns CDR1 MNHEY and CDR2 SVGEGT. This CDR3 reads CATEGGGSILPYNERFF. CDR3 DNA: TGTGCCACCGAGGGAGGGGGATCCATACTTCCCTACAATGAGCGGTTCTTC.

The CDR3: CASSQDLTDYSNQPQHF. The CDR3 DNA reads TGCGCCAGCAGCCAAGACTTGACAGACTATAGCAATCAGCCCCAGCATTTT. This sequence joins TRBV4-3 and TRBJ1-5; D perhaps matches TRBD1 (5 bases). Germline CDR1 LGHNA, CDR2 YSLEER. The V end lost 0 bases, the J end lost 0 bases, and 12 bases lay between the germline ends. CDR3 size: 17 residues.

V is TRBV9 and J is TRBJ2-1; D gene unclear. This CDR3 region has 15 residues. The germline gives CDR1 SGDLS, CDR2 YYNGEE. V lost 3 bases and J lost 4, with 14 bases in between. The CDR3 DNA is TGTGCCAGCAGCGCGACAAGTCTCTGGTACAATGAGCAGTTCTTC. Translating it yields CASSATSLWYNEQFF.

This clonotype came up a few times. The CDR3 here is CASSPQKGLGEFF. The DNA for the CDR3 is TGTGCCAGCTCACCGCAAAAGGGACTAGGGGAGTTCTTC. V is TRBV18 and J is TRBJ2-1, with 8 bases lining up with TRBD2. The CDR3 is 13 amino acids. Germline values: CDR1 KGHSH, CDR2 LQKENI. V was clipped by 3 bases and J by 14 bases; unmatched bases: 9.